A single sample is the source of the 22 T cell receptor beta chains below, sequenced in a study of blood T cell repertoires in COVID-19. Produced via immunoSEQ multiplex PCR; TCRdb's table is partial and in-frame only. The repertoire holds around 340,000 clones, with 88% as singletons. The sample taken for sequencing was PBMCs or T cells enriched from blood (not recorded which). The receptors shown here come from a woman aged 30 to 39 who had been exposed to COVID-19.

The chain links TRBV30 to TRBJ2-3, with 7 bases matching TRBD1. The germline V gene has CDR1 GTSNPN and CDR2 SVGIG (reference sequence). This CDR3 spans 15 amino acids. The V and J ends lost 0 bases and 0 bases, in that order; junction bases with no gene match: 3. CDR3 bases: TGTGCCTGGAGTGTAGGGACAGCTAGCACAGATACGCAGTATTTT. This translates into CAWSVGTASTDTQYF.

This chain joins TRBV6-5 and TRBJ2-1, with D uncertain. Trimming removed 6 bases from V and 5 bases from J, with 8 bases in between. The CDR3 covers 12 residues. The germline V gene encodes CDR1 MNHEY and CDR2 SVGAGI. CDR3 sequence: CASRRVDNEQFF. In nucleotides, the CDR3 is TGTGCCAGCAGACGGGTGGACAATGAGCAGTTCTTC.

The chain has TRBV14 and TRBJ2-7; 7 nucleotides agree with TRBD1. Germline CDR1 is SGHDN and CDR2 is FVKESK. There are 17 residues in the CDR3. V trimming: 2 bases; J trimming: 0 bases; junction bases outside the gene matches: 10. The CDR3, as DNA: TGTGCCAGCAGCCAACTACCCTGGACAGGTAACTCCTACGAGCAGTACTTC. Translation: CASSQLPWTGNSYEQYF.

This CDR3 is CASSSPSYNEQFF. CDR3 DNA sequence: TGTGCCAGCAGCTCCCCTTCCTACAATGAGCAGTTCTTC. The chain recombines TRBV7-2 with TRBJ2-1, with D hard to call. The germline V gene has CDR1 SGHTA and CDR2 FQGNSA. The CDR3 contains 13 residues. V dropped 4 bases and J dropped 1 base, with 5 bases sitting between them.

This clone turned up a few times. The DNA of the CDR3 is TGTGCCAGCAGCGTAGAGGTCACAGGGGATAGCAATCAGCCCCAGCATTTT. Its translation is CASSVEVTGDSNQPQHF. The chain couples TRBV9 to TRBJ1-5; 7 bases are a match to TRBD1. Germline values: CDR1 SGDLS, CDR2 YYNGEE. The ends lost 0 bases at V and 0 bases at J; junction bases unmatched: 6. CDR3 size: 17 residues.

This clone was counted a single time. The chain uses TRBV6-2 or TRBV6-3 and TRBJ1-2; maybe TRBD1 (6 bases). This CDR3 is built from 13 residues. Germline values: CDR1 MNHEY, CDR2 SVGEGT. V was trimmed by 4 bases and J by 4 bases, leaving 10 bases between them. As DNA, the CDR3 is TGTGCCAGCAGTTCACAGGGCAGCTATGGCTACACCTTC. It yields the protein CASSSQGSYGYTF.

The CDR3 nucleotides read TGTGCCAGCAGCGTATCGGGACTAGCGGGAGTGGCTGAGCAGTTCTTC. Translation gives CASSVSGLAGVAEQFF. V is TRBV9 and J is TRBJ2-1; TRBD2 matches 14 bases. Germline V CDR1 and CDR2: SGDLS, YYNGEE. With 1 base clipped from V and 9 bases from J, the junction kept 6 bases outside the gene matches. The CDR3 consists of 16 residues.

This clone was seen more than once but under ten times. The chain is built from TRBV5-5 and TRBJ1-2; D uncertain. Germline CDR1 reads SGHKS; CDR2 reads YYEKEE (reference sequence). The ends were cut back, 4 bases at V and 6 bases at J, with 19 bases in the middle. The CDR3 spans 15 residues. The CDR3 here is CASSPNPAGRDGYTF. CDR3 nucleotide sequence: TGTGCCAGCAGCCCTAATCCGGCCGGCCGGGATGGCTACACCTTC.

The rearrangement links TRBV5-1 to TRBJ2-7, with a tentative D call TRBD1 (6 bases). CDR3 size: 16 residues. The V gene lost 2 bases and the J gene lost 0 bases, with 15 bases spanning the gap. Germline loops: CDR1 SGHRS, CDR2 YFSETQ. CDR3 loop: CASSFGGPGDSYEQYF. The CDR3 DNA sequence: TGCGCCAGCAGCTTTGGAGGCCCAGGGGACTCCTACGAGCAGTACTTC.

V gene TRBV29-1 combines with J gene TRBJ2-7; 9 bases line up with TRBD2. V was clipped by 4 bases and J by 5 bases; unmatched bases: 9. Germline CDR1 and CDR2: SQVTM and ANQGSEA. The CDR3 is 14 residues long. The CDR3 sequence: CSVGREGPLHEQYF. CDR3 sequence (DNA): TGCAGCGTTGGGCGGGAGGGCCCTCTTCACGAGCAGTACTTC.

The J gene is TRBJ1-5, the V gene TRBV19; possible D gene TRBD1, 5 bases. The V end was cut by 3 bases, the J end by 1 base, with 16 bases between. Germline values: CDR1 LNHDA, CDR2 SQIVND (reference sequence). This CDR3 has 17 residues. CDR3 amino acids: CASSIGQGTESNQPQHF. As DNA, the CDR3 is TGTGCCAGTAGTATTGGCCAGGGAACTGAGAGCAATCAGCCCCAGCATTTT.

The chain employs TRBV24-1 and TRBJ1-5; a possible D gene is TRBD1 (5 bases). The CDR3 length is 15 residues. Trimming took 6 bases from V and 6 from J, leaving 17 bases between them. Germline V CDR1 and CDR2: KGHDR, SFDVKD. This CDR3 reads CATSSGRLGGQPQHF. The CDR3 DNA follows: TGTGCCACCAGTAGCGGCAGGCTGGGGGGTCAGCCCCAGCATTTT.

This chain uses TRBV6-6 with TRBJ2-1, with TRBD2 identical over 9 bases. Germline loops: CDR1 MNHNY, CDR2 SVGAGI (reference sequence). V lost 10 bases and J lost 8; bases outside the gene matches: 15. The CDR3 covers 15 residues. CDR3 residues: CATHLGGRAIDEQFF. CDR3 bases: TGTGCCACCCACCTCGGCGGGAGGGCCATCGATGAGCAGTTCTTC.

The sample holds one count of this clone. The gene calls are TRBV7-8 and TRBJ2-6; D is perhaps TRBD1 (5 bases). The CDR3 is made up of 21 amino acids. Germline V lookup: CDR1 SGHVS, CDR2 FQNEAQ. Trimming shortened V by 4 bases and J by 0 bases, and 25 bases separated the two germline ends. The CDR3 here is CASSSTVRGRVRISGANVLTF. The DNA of the CDR3 is TGTGCCAGCAGCTCGACGGTCCGAGGCAGGGTACGGATCTCTGGGGCCAACGTCCTGACTTTC.

CDR3 loop: CASSPTLTAARETQYF. The CDR3 DNA follows: TGTGCCAGCAGTCCCACACTGACGGCGGCTAGGGAGACCCAGTACTTC. The chain recombines TRBV28 with TRBJ2-5; D ambiguous. CDR1 is MDHEN and CDR2 is SYDVKM in the germline V gene. There are 16 residues in the CDR3. V gave up 5 bases and J gave up 5 bases, with 21 bases separating them.

The gene calls are TRBV7-9 and TRBJ1-4; TRBD1 aligns across 7 bases. J lost 6 bases, V lost 5 bases, and 12 bases had no gene match. The CDR3 totals 16 residues. Germline V gives CDR1 SEHNR, CDR2 FQNEAQ (reference sequence). The CDR3 coding sequence is TGTGCCAGCAGCCGACCGGCGGACAGGATTTATGAAAAACTGTTTTTT. Translating it yields CASSRPADRIYEKLFF.

J is TRBJ1-2 and V is TRBV3-1 (or the pseudogene TRBV3-2); D gene unclear. This CDR3 is built from 16 residues. The V and J ends lost 0 bases and 6 bases respectively, with 17 bases between them. Per germline, CDR1 LGHDT and CDR2 YNNKEL (reference sequence). The DNA of the CDR3 is TGTGCCAGCAGCCAAGATATCGGCGTAAGCGGGGATGGCTACACCTTC. The encoded protein is CASSQDIGVSGDGYTF.

The chain has TRBV19 and TRBJ2-4, with 7 bases identical to TRBD1. V was pared by 7 bases and J by 2 bases, with 11 bases of the junction left unmatched. This CDR3 has 16 residues. Germline V CDR1 and CDR2: LNHDA, SQIVND (reference sequence). Written as DNA, the CDR3 is TGTGCCAGTAAGGGGGCCCCCGGGGTGACCAAAAACATTCAGTACTTC. Translated: CASKGAPGVTKNIQYF. Based on the CDR3 plus reference TRBV19 and TRBJ2-4, the full variable domain is DGGITQSPKYLFRKEGQNVTLSCEQNLNHDAMYWYRQDPGQGLRLIYYSQIVNDFQKGDIAEGYSVSREKKESFPLTVTSAQKNPTAFYLCASKGAPGVTKNIQYFGAGTRLSVL.

V gene TRBV27 combines with J gene TRBJ1-1; D is unresolved. This CDR3 comprises 13 residues. Trimming stripped 5 bases from V and 1 base from J, with 8 bases between. Germline CDR1 is MNHEY and CDR2 is SMNVEV (reference sequence). CDR3 residues: CASSGRPNTEAFF. CDR3 in DNA: TGTGCCAGCAGTGGCAGGCCGAACACTGAAGCTTTCTTT.

This chain joins TRBV30 and TRBJ1-6, with TRBD1 as a possible D gene (6 bases). Trimming cost V 4 bases and J 5 bases, with 12 bases left between them. Germline loops: CDR1 GTSNPN, CDR2 SVGIG (reference sequence). The CDR3 runs 14 residues. Here the CDR3 reads CAWKTGTDNSPLHF. The CDR3 nucleotides read TGTGCCTGGAAAACAGGGACGGATAATTCACCCCTCCACTTT. The full variable domain, in which reference TRBV30 and TRBJ1-6 provide the parts outside the CDR3, is SQTIHQWPATLVQPVGSPLSLECTVEGTSNPNLYWYRQAAGRGLQLLFYSVGIGQISSEVPQNLSASRPQDRQFILSSKKLLLSDSGFYLCAWKTGTDNSPLHFGNGTRLTVT.

The chain couples TRBV29-1 to TRBJ2-1, with D tentatively TRBD2 (6 bases). The V gene lost 2 bases and the J gene lost 0 bases, with 8 bases spanning the gap. CDR1 is SQVTM and CDR2 is ANQGSEA in the germline V gene. The CDR3 runs to 14 residues. The CDR3, as DNA: TGCAGCGTTGAACTCGGGGGCTCCTACAATGAGCAGTTCTTC. It yields the protein CSVELGGSYNEQFF.

The CDR3 DNA sequence: TGTGCCATCCAAAAGTCGAGTAGCGGGACCTACGAGCAGTACTTC. As protein: CAIQKSSSGTYEQYF. The chain combines TRBV10-3 with TRBJ2-7; 8 bases map to TRBD2. V gave up 8 bases and J gave up 2 bases; unmatched junction bases: 11. The germline CDR1 and CDR2 sequences are ENHRY and SYGVKD. The CDR3 sequence is 15 residues long.